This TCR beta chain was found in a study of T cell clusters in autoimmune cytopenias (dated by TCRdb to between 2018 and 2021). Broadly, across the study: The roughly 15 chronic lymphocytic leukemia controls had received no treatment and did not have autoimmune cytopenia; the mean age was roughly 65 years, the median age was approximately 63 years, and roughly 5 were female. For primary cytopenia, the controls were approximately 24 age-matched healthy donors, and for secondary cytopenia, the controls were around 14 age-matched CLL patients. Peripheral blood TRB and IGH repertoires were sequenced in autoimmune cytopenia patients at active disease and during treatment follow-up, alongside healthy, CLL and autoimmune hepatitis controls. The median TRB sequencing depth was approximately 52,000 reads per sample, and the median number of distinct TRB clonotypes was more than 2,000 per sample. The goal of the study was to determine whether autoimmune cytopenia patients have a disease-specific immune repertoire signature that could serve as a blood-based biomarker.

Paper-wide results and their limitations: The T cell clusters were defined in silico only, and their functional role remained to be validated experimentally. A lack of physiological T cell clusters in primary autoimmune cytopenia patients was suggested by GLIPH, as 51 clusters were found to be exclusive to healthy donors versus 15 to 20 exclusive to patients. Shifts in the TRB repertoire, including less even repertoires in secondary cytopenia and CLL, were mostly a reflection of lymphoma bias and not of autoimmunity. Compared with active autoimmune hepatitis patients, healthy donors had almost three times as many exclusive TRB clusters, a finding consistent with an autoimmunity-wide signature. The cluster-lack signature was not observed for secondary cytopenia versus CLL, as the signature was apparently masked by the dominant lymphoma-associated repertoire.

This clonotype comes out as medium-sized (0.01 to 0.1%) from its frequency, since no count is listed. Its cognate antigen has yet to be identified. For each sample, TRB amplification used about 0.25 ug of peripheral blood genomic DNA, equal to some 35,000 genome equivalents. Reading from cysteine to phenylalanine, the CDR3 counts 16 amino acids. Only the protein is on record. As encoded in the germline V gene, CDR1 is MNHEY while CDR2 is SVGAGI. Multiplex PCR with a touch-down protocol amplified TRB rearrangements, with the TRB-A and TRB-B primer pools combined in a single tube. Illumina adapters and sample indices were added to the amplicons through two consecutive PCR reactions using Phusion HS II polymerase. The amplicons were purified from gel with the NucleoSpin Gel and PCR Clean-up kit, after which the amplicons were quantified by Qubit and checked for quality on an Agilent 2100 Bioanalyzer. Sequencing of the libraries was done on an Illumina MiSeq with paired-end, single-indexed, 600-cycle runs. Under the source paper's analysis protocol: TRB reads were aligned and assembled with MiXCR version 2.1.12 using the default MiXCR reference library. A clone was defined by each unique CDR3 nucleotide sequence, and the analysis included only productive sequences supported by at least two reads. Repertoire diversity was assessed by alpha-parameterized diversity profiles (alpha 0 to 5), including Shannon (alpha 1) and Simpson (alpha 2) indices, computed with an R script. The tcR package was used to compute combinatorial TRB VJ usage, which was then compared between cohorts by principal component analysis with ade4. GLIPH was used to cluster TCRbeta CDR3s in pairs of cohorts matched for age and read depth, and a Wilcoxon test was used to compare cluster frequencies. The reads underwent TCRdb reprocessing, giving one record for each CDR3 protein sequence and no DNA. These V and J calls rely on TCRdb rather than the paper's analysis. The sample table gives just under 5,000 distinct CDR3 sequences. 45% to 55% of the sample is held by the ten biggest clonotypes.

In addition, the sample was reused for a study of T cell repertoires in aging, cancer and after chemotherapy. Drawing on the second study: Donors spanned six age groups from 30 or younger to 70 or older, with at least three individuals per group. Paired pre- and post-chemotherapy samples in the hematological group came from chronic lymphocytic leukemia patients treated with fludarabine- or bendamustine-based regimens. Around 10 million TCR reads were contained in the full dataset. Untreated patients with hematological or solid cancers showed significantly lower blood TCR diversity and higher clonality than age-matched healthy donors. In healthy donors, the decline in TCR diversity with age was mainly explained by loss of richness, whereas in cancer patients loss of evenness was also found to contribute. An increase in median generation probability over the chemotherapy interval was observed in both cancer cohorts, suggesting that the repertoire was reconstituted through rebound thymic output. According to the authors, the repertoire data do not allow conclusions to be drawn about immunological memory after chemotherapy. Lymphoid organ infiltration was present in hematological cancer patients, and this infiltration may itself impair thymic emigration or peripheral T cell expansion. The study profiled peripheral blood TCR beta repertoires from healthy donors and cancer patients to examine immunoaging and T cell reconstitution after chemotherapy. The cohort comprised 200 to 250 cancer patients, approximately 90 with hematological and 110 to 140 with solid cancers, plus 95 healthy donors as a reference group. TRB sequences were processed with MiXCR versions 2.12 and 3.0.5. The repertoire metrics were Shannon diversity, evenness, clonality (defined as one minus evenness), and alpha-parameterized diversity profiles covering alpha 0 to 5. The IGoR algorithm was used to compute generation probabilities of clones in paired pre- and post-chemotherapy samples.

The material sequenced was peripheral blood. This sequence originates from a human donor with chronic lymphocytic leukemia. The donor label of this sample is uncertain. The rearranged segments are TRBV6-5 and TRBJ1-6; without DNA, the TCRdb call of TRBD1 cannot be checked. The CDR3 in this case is CASSYSGQIDNSPLHF.